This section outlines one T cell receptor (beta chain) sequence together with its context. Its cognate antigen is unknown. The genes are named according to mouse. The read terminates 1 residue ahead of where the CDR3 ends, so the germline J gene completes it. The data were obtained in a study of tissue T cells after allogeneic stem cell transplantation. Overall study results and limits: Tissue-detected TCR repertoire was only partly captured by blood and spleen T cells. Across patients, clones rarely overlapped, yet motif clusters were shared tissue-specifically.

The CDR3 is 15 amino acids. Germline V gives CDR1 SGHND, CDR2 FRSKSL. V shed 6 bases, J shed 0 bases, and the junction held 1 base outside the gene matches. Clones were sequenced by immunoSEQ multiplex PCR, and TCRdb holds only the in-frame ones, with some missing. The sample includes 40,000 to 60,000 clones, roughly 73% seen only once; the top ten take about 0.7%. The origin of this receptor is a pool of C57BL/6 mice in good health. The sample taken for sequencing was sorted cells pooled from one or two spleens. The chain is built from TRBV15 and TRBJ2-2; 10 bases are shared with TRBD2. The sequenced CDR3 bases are TGTGCCAGCAGCGACTGGGGGGCAAACACCGGGCAGCTCTAC. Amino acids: CASSDWGANTGQLY. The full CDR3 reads CASSDWGANTGQLYF.